This is a list of T cell receptor beta chains from one sample in a study of cytomegalovirus exposure and HLA in healthy donors. This table comes from immunoSEQ multiplex PCR, and its TCRdb copy is limited to in-frame clones, with some not included. The sample comprises roughly 230,000 clones, roughly 78% of which are singletons, and less than 0.6% rests with the top ten. The sample taken for sequencing was PBMCs. Receptors were obtained from a boy younger than 18 in good health and CMV-seronegative. The CDR3 runs from the conserved cysteine through the conserved F or W. Fields, in order: J gene, D gene, V gene, clone size, CDR3 DNA, CDR3 protein. The D gene is left open where the match is weak. Clone size is stated in some rows and not others, as once, few, many or a class when expanded.

J: TRBJ2-2; D: TRBD2; V: TRBV15; size: once; DNA: TGTGCCACCAGCAGAGGCGCTAGCGGGGGGCACGAGTCCGGGGAGCTGTTTTTT; CDR3: CATSRGASGGHESGELFF
J: TRBJ1-2; D: -; V: TRBV18; size: -; DNA: TGTGCCAGCTTACCAGCGGTAGATCGGTATGGCTACACCTTC; CDR3: CASLPAVDRYGYTF
J: TRBJ2-5; D: TRBD1; V: TRBV6-1; size: -; DNA: TGTGCCAGCAGGGCAGGGGGCGTCGAGACCCAGTACTTC; CDR3: CASRAGGVETQYF
J: TRBJ2-1; D: -; V: TRBV19; size: -; DNA: TGTGCCAGTAGGGAAGGGAGGTGGAATGAGCAGTTCTTC; CDR3: CASREGRWNEQFF
J: TRBJ1-1; D: -; V: TRBV27; size: -; DNA: TGTGCCAGCCGAATTGATGGACAGCTAATTGGGAACACTGAAGCTTTCTTT; CDR3: CASRIDGQLIGNTEAFF
J: TRBJ1-5; D: -; V: TRBV30; size: few; DNA: TGTGCCTGGGCTATACAGGAGAATCAGCCCCAGCATTTT; CDR3: CAWAIQENQPQHF
J: TRBJ2-5; D: TRBD2; V: TRBV11-3; size: -; DNA: TGTGCCAGCAGCTTATCCCCAGCTCGGGAGGCCCAGTACTTC; CDR3: CASSLSPAREAQYF
J: TRBJ1-3; D: TRBD1; V: TRBV2; size: -; DNA: TGTGCCAGCAGGGGACAGGGGATAGTTATTCAGGAAAGAAACACCATATATTTT; CDR3: CASRGQGIVIQERNTIYF
J: TRBJ2-7; D: TRBD1; V: TRBV27; size: -; DNA: TGTGCCAGCAGACAGGGGTTCGAGCAGTACTTC; CDR3: CASRQGFEQYF
J: TRBJ1-6; D: -; V: TRBV4-1; size: -; DNA: TGCGCCAGCAGCCAAGTCAGTAAATCACCCCTCCACTTT; CDR3: CASSQVSKSPLHF
J: TRBJ1-1; D: -; V: TRBV11-3; size: -; DNA: TGTGCCAGCAGCTCGAACGGACAGCCGAACACTGAAGCTTTCTTT; CDR3: CASSSNGQPNTEAFF
J: TRBJ1-1; D: -; V: TRBV4-2; size: once; DNA: TGTGCCAGCAGCCAAGTACAGGAGAACACTGAAGCTTTCTTT; CDR3: CASSQVQENTEAFF
J: TRBJ2-2; D: TRBD2; V: TRBV5-1; size: -; DNA: TGCGCCAGCAGCTTGGAAGGCGGGGGTACCGGGGAGCTGTTTTTT; CDR3: CASSLEGGGTGELFF
J: TRBJ2-7; D: TRBD1; V: TRBV19; size: -; DNA: TGTGCCAGTAGTATAAGGCGCACAGGGGCCACCTACGAGCAGTACTTC; CDR3: CASSIRRTGATYEQYF
J: TRBJ2-1; D: TRBD2; V: TRBV5-1; size: -; DNA: TGCGCCAGCCACTTCAGCGGGATCACCTACAATGAGCAGTTCTTC; CDR3: CASHFSGITYNEQFF
J: TRBJ2-7; D: TRBD2; V: TRBV11-3; size: -; DNA: TGTGCCAGCAGCTTAGCTGGAGCGGGAGGGGAGCAGTACTTC; CDR3: CASSLAGAGGEQYF
J: TRBJ1-1; D: TRBD1; V: TRBV19; size: -; DNA: TGTGCCAGTAGTGTTCGGCCAGGGGGCGTGAACACTGAAGCTTTCTTT; CDR3: CASSVRPGGVNTEAFF
J: TRBJ1-2; D: -; V: TRBV2; size: -; DNA: TGTGCCAGCAGTGGTTACAGGACAGCTAGTTTGTATGGCTACACCTTC; CDR3: CASSGYRTASLYGYTF
J: TRBJ1-2; D: TRBD1; V: TRBV29-1; size: -; DNA: TGCAGCGTACCCGGACAGGGAGACTATGGCTACACCTTC; CDR3: CSVPGQGDYGYTF